These T cell receptor beta chains were read from a single sample in a study of identical twins. TCRdb reprocessed the 5' RACE reads with MiXCR, giving one entry per CDR3 protein. Of about 1.7 million distinct CDR3 sequences in the sample, less than 40% were seen once. Input material: cord blood. The source is a newborn girl in good health. CDR3s include the opening cysteine and the closing phenylalanine or tryptophan. The D gene is left open where the match is weak. The size field is filled for only some rows; it gives once, few, many or a size class.

>TRBJ1-1|-|few|TRBV29-1
TGCAGCGTTGGAGAAATCACTGAAGCTTTCTTT
CSVGEITEAFF
>TRBJ2-2|-|many|TRBV29-1
TGCAGCGTTGGGTGGACAGTGAACACCGGGGAGCTGTTTTTT
CSVGWTVNTGELFF
>TRBJ2-3|-|few|TRBV9
TGTGCCAGCAGCGCAAGCCGGACCCCCGGCACAGATACGCAGTATTTT
CASSASRTPGTDTQYF
>TRBJ2-3|-|few|TRBV5-1
TGCGCCAGCAGCTCGGAGACAGGATCAACGCAGTATTTT
CASSSETGSTQYF
>TRBJ2-4|-|-|TRBV20-1
TGCAGTGCTAGAGATCGGGTTGAGGAAGTCAAAAACATTCAGTACTTC
CSARDRVEEVKNIQYF
>TRBJ2-3|-|-|TRBV7-9
TGTGCCAGCAGCCGGGCCCCAGATAGCACAGATACGCAGTATTTT
CASSRAPDSTDTQYF
>TRBJ2-2|-|few|TRBV12-3/TRBV12-4
TGTGCCAGCAGGTCCAGGTTGGGAATTACCGGGGAGCTGTTTTTT
CASRSRLGITGELFF
>TRBJ2-1|TRBD1|many|TRBV27
TGTGCCAGCAGCTTAGACAGGGGCAATGAGCAGTTCTTC
CASSLDRGNEQFF
>TRBJ2-7|TRBD2|few|TRBV2
TGTGCCAGCAGAGAAACTAGCGTCGAGCAGTACTTC
CASRETSVEQYF
>TRBJ2-4|-|-|TRBV27
TGTGCCAGCATCACACATGGTCTACAGGAATTACTAGCCAAAAACATTCAGTACTTC
CASITHGLQELLAKNIQYF
>TRBJ2-7|-|-|TRBV2
TGTGCCACACGCGACCGGGAGTCCTACGAGCAGTACTTC
CATRDRESYEQYF
>TRBJ2-1|-|few|TRBV7-9
TGTGCCAGCAGCCTGGGACACTCGTTCTACAATGAGCAGTTCTTC
CASSLGHSFYNEQFF
>TRBJ2-1|-|few|TRBV10-3
TGTGCCATCAGTGAGCCGACCGTCTTTGGTGAGCAGTTCTTC
CAISEPTVFGEQFF
>TRBJ2-3|-|-|TRBV28
TGTGCCAGCAGTACCCTTAGCACAGATACGCAGTATTTT
CASSTLSTDTQYF
>TRBJ2-7|-|few|TRBV11-2
TGTGCCAGCAGCTTAGTGCGGAACCCCTACGAGCAGTACTTC
CASSLVRNPYEQYF
>TRBJ1-5|-|few|TRBV28
TGTGCCAGCAGACGGGACGGACAGCTTTGGCCCCAGCATTTT
CASRRDGQLWPQHF
>TRBJ1-5|TRBD1|-|TRBV7-2
TGTGCCAGCAGCTTAAGGGCAGGGGGCGATCAGCCCCAGCATTTT
CASSLRAGGDQPQHF
>TRBJ1-2|-|few|TRBV9
TGTGCCAGCAGCGTAGGCGAAGGACTCCCCTATGGCTACACCTTC
CASSVGEGLPYGYTF